A single sample gave rise to the 24 T cell receptor beta chains below, sequenced in a study of blood T cell repertoires in COVID-19. Sequenced by immunoSEQ multiplex PCR; TCRdb stores in-frame clones only, minus some. The data show approximately 75,000 clones, around 67% seen once. The sequencing input was peripheral blood. Receptors originate from a human donor with acute or convalescent COVID-19. The donor label of this sample is uncertain.

The chain links TRBV2 to TRBJ2-3, with 12 bases aligning to TRBD2. V was clipped by 0 bases and J by 2 bases; unmatched bases: 3. This CDR3 spans 17 amino acids. The germline V gene encodes CDR1 SNHLY and CDR2 FYNNEI. CDR3 residues: CASSEAASGGATDTQYF. Here the CDR3 DNA reads TGTGCCAGCAGTGAAGCGGCTAGCGGGGGGGCCACAGATACGCAGTATTTT. Supplemented by reference TRBV2 and TRBJ2-3, the full variable domain reads EPEVTQTPSHQVTQMGQEVILRCVPISNHLYFYWYRQILGQKVEFLVSFYNNEISEKSEIFDDQFSVERPDGSNFTLKIRSTKLEDSAMYFCASSEAASGGATDTQYFGPGTRLTVL.

This clone was seen a few times. V gene TRBV12-3 or TRBV12-4 combines with J gene TRBJ1-2; D gene unclear. The CDR3 runs 12 residues. The V end lost 5 bases, the J end lost 3 bases, and 7 bases lay between the germline ends. This chain's CDR3 is CASSPSDYGYTF. The CDR3 coding sequence is TGTGCCAGCAGTCCCAGCGACTATGGCTACACCTTC.

J is TRBJ2-5 and V is TRBV18, with D possibly being TRBD2 (5 bases). Germline lookup yields CDR1 KGHSH and CDR2 LQKENI. CDR3 size: 14 residues. Trimming removed 0 bases at V and 7 bases at J, with 12 bases between. In DNA form, the CDR3 reads TGTGCCAGCTCACCACCGGCTTCTAGCCCGACCCAGTACTTC. Amino acid sequence: CASSPPASSPTQYF.

Only a few counts were recorded for this clone. The chain uses TRBV2 and TRBJ1-5; D is unclear. Germline assignment: CDR1 SNHLY and CDR2 FYNNEI. This CDR3 has 14 amino acids. The V and J ends lost 5 bases and 1 base respectively, with 9 bases between them. In DNA, the CDR3 is TGTGCCAGCAGTCCTACACAGAGCAATCAGCCCCAGCATTTT. Translating it yields CASSPTQSNQPQHF.

This clone showed up just once. The chain has TRBV19 and TRBJ1-1, with TRBD1 identical over 7 bases. CDR3 length equals 14 residues. The ends lost 6 bases at V and 3 bases at J; junction bases unmatched: 7. Germline CDR1 reads LNHDA; CDR2 reads SQIVND (reference sequence). CDR3 amino acids: CASRSTGSHTEAFF. The CDR3, as DNA: TGTGCCAGTAGATCGACAGGGAGCCACACTGAAGCTTTCTTT. Combining the CDR3 with reference TRBV19 and TRBJ1-1 gives the whole variable domain DGGITQSPKYLFRKEGQNVTLSCEQNLNHDAMYWYRQDPGQGLRLIYYSQIVNDFQKGDIAEGYSVSREKKESFPLTVTSAQKNPTAFYLCASRSTGSHTEAFFGQGTRLTVV.

This chain connects TRBV19 to TRBJ1-4, with D unresolved. There are 15 residues in the CDR3. The germline gives CDR1 LNHDA, CDR2 SQIVND (reference sequence). Trimming stripped 5 bases from V and 4 bases from J, with 14 bases between. The CDR3 DNA reads TGTGCCAGTAGTGGAAATTTCGGAGGTAATGAAAAACTGTTTTTT. It is translated as CASSGNFGGNEKLFF.

The CDR3 region is CASSLARRSTTDTQYF. CDR3 DNA: TGTGCCAGCAGCCTCGCCCGGAGGTCTACGACAGATACGCAGTATTTT. V usage is TRBV14 and J usage is TRBJ2-3; perhaps TRBD2 as D (5 bases). This CDR3 spans 16 amino acids. V was trimmed by 4 bases and J by 3 bases, leaving 17 bases between them. The germline V gene encodes CDR1 SGHDN and CDR2 FVKESK.

This sequence joins TRBV30 and TRBJ2-7; 7 bases line up with TRBD2. V trimming: 0 bases; J trimming: 3 bases; junction bases outside the gene matches: 5. There are 14 residues in the CDR3. Germline V lookup: CDR1 GTSNPN, CDR2 SVGIG (reference sequence). CDR3 in amino acids: CAWSVGRVGYEQYF. The CDR3 DNA is TGTGCCTGGAGTGTGGGGAGGGTTGGCTACGAGCAGTACTTC.

The V call is TRBV6-5, the J call TRBJ2-7, with unresolved D. The length of the CDR3 is 11 residues. CDR1 and CDR2 (germline): MNHEY, SVGAGI. V lost 10 bases and J 4 bases, leaving 11 bases between the germline ends. The CDR3 DNA is TGTGCCACCAATAACTGGTACGAGCAGTACGTC. Its protein is CATNNWYEQYV.

The CDR3 is CASSLAPGRGHGNTIYF. CDR3 nucleotides: TGCGCCAGCAGCTTGGCCCCAGGCAGGGGGCATGGAAACACCATATATTTT. The chain is built from TRBV5-1 and TRBJ1-3; 8 positions agree with TRBD1. In germline, CDR1 is SGHRS, CDR2 YFSETQ. V shed 0 bases and J 3 bases; nucleotides not matched to a gene: 8. This CDR3 comprises 17 residues.

This chain uses TRBV7-2 with TRBJ1-2; D unresolved. The CDR3 totals 12 residues. Per germline, CDR1 SGHTA and CDR2 FQGNSA. V shed 5 bases and J shed 8 bases, with 12 bases lying between them. The CDR3 spells CASSRRGWGYTF. CDR3 sequence (DNA): TGTGCCAGCAGCCGCCGAGGGTGGGGCTACACCTTC.

This rearrangement joins TRBV7-2 to TRBJ1-5, with 8 nucleotides matching TRBD1. J gave up 7 bases and V 5 bases, and 10 bases lay outside the gene matches. The V gene's germline CDR1 is SGHTA and CDR2 FQGNSA. The length of the CDR3 is 15 residues. In nucleotides, the CDR3 is TGTGCCAGCAGCCCCTTGACAGGGGAAAGCCAGCCCCAGCATTTT. This gives the protein CASSPLTGESQPQHF. Filled out from reference TRBV7-2 and TRBJ1-5, the complete variable domain reads GAGVSQSPSNKVTEKGKDVELRCDPISGHTALYWYRQSLGQGLEFLIYFQGNSAPDKSGLPSDRFSAERTGGSVSTLTIQRTQQEDSAVYLCASSPLTGESQPQHFGDGTRLSIL.

This clone was seen a handful of times. The chain has TRBV6-1 and TRBJ2-7; 7 bases line up with TRBD2. The CDR3 is 15 amino acids. The V gene's germline CDR1 is MNHNS and CDR2 SASEGT. Trimming removed 0 bases from V and 6 bases from J; junction bases left unmatched: 8. The CDR3 spells CASSEATGLPLEQYV. In nucleotides, the CDR3 is TGTGCCAGCAGTGAAGCGACGGGACTACCGCTCGAGCAGTACGTC.

The chain combines TRBV28 with TRBJ1-6; the match to TRBD1 covers 8 bases. The CDR3 has 11 residues. Germline trimming cut 9 bases from V and 9 bases from J; bases unmatched to any gene: 1. Germline values: CDR1 MDHEN, CDR2 SYDVKM. For the CDR3, the DNA is TGTGCCAGTACAGGGGGTTCACCCCTCCACTTT. Its protein is CASTGGSPLHF. Full variable domain (missing parts from reference TRBV28 and TRBJ1-6): DVKVTQSSRYLVKRTGEKVFLECVQDMDHENMFWYRQDPGLGLRLIYFSYDVKMKEKGDIPEGYSVSREKKERFSLILESASTNQTSMYLCASTGGSPLHFGNGTRLTVT.

V and J are TRBV5-1 and TRBJ2-3, with 7 bases aligning to TRBD2. J gave up 0 bases and V 1 base, and 2 bases lay outside the gene matches. The CDR3 is made up of 15 amino acids. Germline V lookup: CDR1 SGHRS, CDR2 YFSETQ. CDR3 sequence: CASSLIGGSTDTQYF. CDR3 nucleotides: TGCGCCAGCAGCTTGATCGGGGGGAGCACAGATACGCAGTATTTT.

The chain links TRBV30 to TRBJ1-2, with D tentatively TRBD1 (6 bases). Germline values: CDR1 GTSNPN, CDR2 SVGIG (reference sequence). V shed 2 bases and J shed 4 bases, with 20 bases lying between them. This CDR3 contains 16 residues. The DNA for the CDR3 is TGTGCCTGGAGTCCGGGGGGCGTGGGTAATCCCTATGGCTACACCTTC. It translates to CAWSPGGVGNPYGYTF.

The rearrangement uses TRBV2 and TRBJ1-5; D remains ambiguous. This CDR3 is 15 amino acids long. V was cut by 5 bases and J by 6 bases, with 17 bases left in between. Germline-derived CDR1 and CDR2 are SNHLY and FYNNEI. The CDR3 nucleotides are TGTGCCAGCAGTCTCCTTCCCGTGACGGGTCAGCCCCAGCATTTT. Amino acids: CASSLLPVTGQPQHF.

This chain joins TRBV7-2 and TRBJ2-7; TRBD2 might be the D (6 bases). From germline, CDR1 is SGHTA and CDR2 FQGNSA. The CDR3 has 15 residues. Trimming cost V 5 bases and J 3 bases, with 17 bases left between them. The CDR3 DNA follows: TGTGCCAGCAGCCCGGGACTTGCGGGAAGCTACGAGCAGTACTTC. Its translation: CASSPGLAGSYEQYF.

The CDR3, as DNA: TGTGCCAGCAGTTACTCGTCTAAGGGGGCCAATGAGCAGTTCTTC. Residues: CASSYSSKGANEQFF. The J gene is TRBJ2-1, the V gene TRBV6-5; TRBD1 aligns across 7 bases. J gave up 6 bases and V 0 bases, and 5 bases lay outside the gene matches. Germline loops: CDR1 MNHEY, CDR2 SVGAGI. There are 15 residues in the CDR3.

The J gene is TRBJ2-7, the V gene TRBV23-1, with TRBD2 matching 13 bases. TRBV23-1 is an ORF, and what it does is uncertain. V trimming: 4 bases; J trimming: 5 bases; junction bases outside the gene matches: 5. The CDR3 totals 15 residues. The CDR3 DNA reads as TGCGCCAGCAGTCCGAGGACTAGCGGGGGTCACGAGCAGTACTTC. Its translation is CASSPRTSGGHEQYF.

The chain is built from TRBV24-1 and TRBJ2-2, with 8 bases identical to TRBD2. CDR1 is KGHDR and CDR2 is SFDVKD in the germline V gene. V trimming: 6 bases; J trimming: 3 bases; junction bases outside the gene matches: 8. The CDR3 is made up of 16 amino acids. CDR3 residues: CATSLSTSGYTGELFF. CDR3 sequence (DNA): TGTGCCACCAGTTTAAGTACTAGCGGATACACCGGGGAGCTGTTTTTT.

V usage is TRBV5-5 and J usage is TRBJ2-5; 15 bases are a match to TRBD2. The CDR3 runs 16 residues. V lost 4 bases and J lost 2; bases outside the gene matches: 3. Germline loops: CDR1 SGHKS, CDR2 YYEKEE (reference sequence). CDR3 region: CASSIGLAGGQETQYF. For the CDR3, the DNA is TGTGCCAGCAGCATAGGACTAGCGGGGGGGCAAGAGACCCAGTACTTC.

CDR3 DNA: TGTGCCAGCAGTGAAACAGGAGCTAACTATGGCTACACCTTC. This codes for CASSETGANYGYTF. V and J are TRBV25-1 and TRBJ1-2; TRBD1 is a possible D gene (5 bases). CDR1 and CDR2 (germline): MGHDK, SYGVNS. V shed 2 bases and J shed 0 bases, with 7 bases lying between them. CDR3 length: 14 amino acids.

This clone was detected only once. This chain connects TRBV4-1 to TRBJ1-2; 10 bases are shared with TRBD1. Germline loops: CDR1 MGHRA, CDR2 YSYEKL. This CDR3 has 16 residues. Germline trimming cut 1 base from V and 4 bases from J; bases unmatched to any gene: 6. The CDR3 nucleotides are TGCGCCAGCAGCCAAGCTGGACAGGGGGATGCCTATGGCTACACCTTC. Amino acids: CASSQAGQGDAYGYTF.